This TCR beta chain was observed in a study of cytomegalovirus exposure and HLA in healthy donors. Study-wide results and limits: A prior analysis recorded that most TCR beta V segments were productive about 87% or about 30% of the time.

Germline CDR1 reads MNHNS; CDR2 reads SASEGT. The CDR3 contains 14 residues. Trimming took 6 bases from V and 3 from J; bases not matched to a gene: 6. Worth noting for this clone: No antigen is known for it.

The PCR made use of 60 Vbeta and 13 Jbeta primers. Clones were sequenced by immunoSEQ multiplex PCR, and TCRdb holds only the in-frame ones, with some missing. The sample has 100,000 to 150,000 clones, 80% seen once; the top ten hold 1%. Sequencing used PBMCs. This TCR was recovered from a man aged 35-49 years in good health and CMV-seronegative. The chain is built from TRBV6-1 and TRBJ2-7; 9 bases fit TRBD1. This CDR3 reads CASSLTGGYYEQYF. In DNA, the CDR3 is TGTGCCAGCAGCCTGACAGGGGGTTACTACGAGCAGTACTTC.